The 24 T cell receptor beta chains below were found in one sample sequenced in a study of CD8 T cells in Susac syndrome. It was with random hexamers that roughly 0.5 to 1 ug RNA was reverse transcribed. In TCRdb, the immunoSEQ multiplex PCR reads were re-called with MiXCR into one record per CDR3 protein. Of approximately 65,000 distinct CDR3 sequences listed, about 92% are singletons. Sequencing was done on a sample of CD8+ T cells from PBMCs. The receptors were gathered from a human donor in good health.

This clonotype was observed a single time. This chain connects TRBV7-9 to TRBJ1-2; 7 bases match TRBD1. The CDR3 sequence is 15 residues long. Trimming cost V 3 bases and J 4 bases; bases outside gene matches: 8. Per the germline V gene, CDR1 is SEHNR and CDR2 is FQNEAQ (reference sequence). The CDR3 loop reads CASSFPGQATYGYTF. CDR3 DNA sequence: TGTGCCAGCAGCTTCCCCGGACAGGCCACCTATGGCTACACCTTC.

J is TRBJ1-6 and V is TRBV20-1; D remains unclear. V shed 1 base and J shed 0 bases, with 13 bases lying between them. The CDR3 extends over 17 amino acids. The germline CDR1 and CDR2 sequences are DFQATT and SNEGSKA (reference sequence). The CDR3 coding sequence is TGCAGTGCTAGAGTTTGGCGGGAGAGCTCCTATAATTCACCCCTCCACTTT. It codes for CSARVWRESSYNSPLHF.

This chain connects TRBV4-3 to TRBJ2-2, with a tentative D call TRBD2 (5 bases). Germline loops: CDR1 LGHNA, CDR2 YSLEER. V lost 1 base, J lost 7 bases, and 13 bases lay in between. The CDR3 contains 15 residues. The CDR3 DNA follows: TGCGCCAGCAGCCAAGGGGAGAGTCTTATCGGGGAGCTGTTTTTT. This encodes CASSQGESLIGELFF.

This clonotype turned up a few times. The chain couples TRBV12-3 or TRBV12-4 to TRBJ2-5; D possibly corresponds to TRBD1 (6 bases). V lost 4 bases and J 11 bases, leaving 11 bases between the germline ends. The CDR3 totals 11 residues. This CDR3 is CASSSGEVQYF. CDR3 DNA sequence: TGTGCCAGCAGTTCAGGGGAAGTACAGTACTTC.

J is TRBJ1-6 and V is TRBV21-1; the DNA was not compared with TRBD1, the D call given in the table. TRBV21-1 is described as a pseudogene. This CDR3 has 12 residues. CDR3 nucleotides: TGTGCCAGCAGCATGCAGGGTTCACCCCTCCACTTT. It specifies CASSMQGSPLHF.

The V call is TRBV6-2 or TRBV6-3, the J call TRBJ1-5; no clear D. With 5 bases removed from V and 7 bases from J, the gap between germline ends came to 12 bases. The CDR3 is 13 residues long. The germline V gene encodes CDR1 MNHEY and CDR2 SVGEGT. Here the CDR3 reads CASSRWTAQPQHF. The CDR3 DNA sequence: TGTGCCAGCAGTAGGTGGACTGCCCAGCCCCAGCATTTT.

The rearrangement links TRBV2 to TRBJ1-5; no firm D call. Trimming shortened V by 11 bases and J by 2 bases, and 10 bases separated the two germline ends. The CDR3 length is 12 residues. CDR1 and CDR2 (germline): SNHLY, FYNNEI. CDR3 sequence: CAVKSGNQPQHF. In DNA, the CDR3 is TGTGCCGTCAAATCGGGCAATCAGCCCCAGCATTTT. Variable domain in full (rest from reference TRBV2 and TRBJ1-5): EPEVTQTPSHQVTQMGQEVILRCVPISNHLYFYWYRQILGQKVEFLVSFYNNEISEKSEIFDDQFSVERPDGSNFTLKIRSTKLEDSAMYFCAVKSGNQPQHFGDGTRLSIL.

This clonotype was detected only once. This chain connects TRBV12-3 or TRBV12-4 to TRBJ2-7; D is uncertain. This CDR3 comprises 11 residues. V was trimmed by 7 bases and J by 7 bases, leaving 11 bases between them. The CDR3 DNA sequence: TGTGCCAGCACCTCAGGATGGGAGCAGTACTTC. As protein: CASTSGWEQYF.

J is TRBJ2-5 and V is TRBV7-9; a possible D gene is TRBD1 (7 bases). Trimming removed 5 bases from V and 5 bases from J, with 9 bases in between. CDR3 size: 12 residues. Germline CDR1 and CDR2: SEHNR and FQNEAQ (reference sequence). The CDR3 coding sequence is TGTGCCAGCAGCCAGGGGGGCGAGACCCAGTACTTC. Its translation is CASSQGGETQYF.

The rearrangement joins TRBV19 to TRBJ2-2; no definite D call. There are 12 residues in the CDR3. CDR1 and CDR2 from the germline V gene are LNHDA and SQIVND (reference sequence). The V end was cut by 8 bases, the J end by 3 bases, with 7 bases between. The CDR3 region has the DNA TGTGCCAGTCTTTATGACACCGGGGAGCTGTTTTTT. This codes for CASLYDTGELFF.

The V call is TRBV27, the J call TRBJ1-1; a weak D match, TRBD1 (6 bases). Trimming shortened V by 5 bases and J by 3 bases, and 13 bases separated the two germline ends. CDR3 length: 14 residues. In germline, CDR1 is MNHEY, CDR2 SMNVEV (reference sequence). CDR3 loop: CASSLTGSDTEAFF. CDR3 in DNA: TGTGCCAGCAGTCTCACAGGGTCGGACACTGAAGCTTTCTTT.

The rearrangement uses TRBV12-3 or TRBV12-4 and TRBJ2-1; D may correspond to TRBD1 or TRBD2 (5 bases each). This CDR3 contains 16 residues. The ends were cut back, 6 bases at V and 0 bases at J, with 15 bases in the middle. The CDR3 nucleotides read TGTGCCAGCAGGGGGAGAGACAGACCCTCCTACAATGAGCAGTTCTTC. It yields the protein CASRGRDRPSYNEQFF.

CDR3 residues: CASSNRESSYEQYF. The CDR3 DNA reads as TGTGCCAGCAGTAATAGGGAAAGCTCCTACGAGCAGTACTTC. The rearrangement links TRBV7-9 to TRBJ2-7; the D is unclear. The CDR3 spans 14 residues. Between the trimmed V and J ends, which lost 6 bases and 0 bases, there was a span of 12 bases. Germline V gene lookup returns CDR1 SEHNR and CDR2 FQNEAQ (reference sequence).

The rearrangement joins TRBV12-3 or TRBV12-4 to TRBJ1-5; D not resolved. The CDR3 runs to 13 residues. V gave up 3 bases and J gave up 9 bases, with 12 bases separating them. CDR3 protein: CASSFRGFRPQHF. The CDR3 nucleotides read TGTGCCAGCAGTTTCCGGGGATTTCGGCCCCAGCATTTT.

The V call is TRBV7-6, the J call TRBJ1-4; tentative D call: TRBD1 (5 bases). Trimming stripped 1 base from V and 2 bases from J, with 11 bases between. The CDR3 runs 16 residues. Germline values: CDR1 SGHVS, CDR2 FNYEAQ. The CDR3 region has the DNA TGTGCCAGCAGCTTAGAGGGGCAGCCCACTAATGAAAAACTGTTTTTT. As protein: CASSLEGQPTNEKLFF.

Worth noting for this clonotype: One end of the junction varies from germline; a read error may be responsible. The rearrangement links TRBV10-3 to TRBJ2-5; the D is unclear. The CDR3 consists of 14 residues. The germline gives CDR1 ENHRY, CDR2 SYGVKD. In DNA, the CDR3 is TGTGCCATCAGTGAATGGGATGACCAAGAGAACCAGTACTTC. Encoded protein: CAISEWDDQENQYF.

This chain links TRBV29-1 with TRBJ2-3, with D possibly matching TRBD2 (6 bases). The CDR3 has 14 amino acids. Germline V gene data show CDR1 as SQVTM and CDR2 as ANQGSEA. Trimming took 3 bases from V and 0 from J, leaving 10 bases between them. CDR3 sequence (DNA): TGCAGCGTTGAGTGGAGGGGCAGCACAGATACGCAGTATTTT. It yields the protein CSVEWRGSTDTQYF.

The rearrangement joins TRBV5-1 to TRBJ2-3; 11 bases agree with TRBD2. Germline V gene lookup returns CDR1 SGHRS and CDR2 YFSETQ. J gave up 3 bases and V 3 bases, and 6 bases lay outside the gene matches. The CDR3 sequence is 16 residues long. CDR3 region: CASSSVGLAETDTQYF. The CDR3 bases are TGCGCCAGCAGCTCGGTGGGACTAGCGGAGACAGATACGCAGTATTTT.

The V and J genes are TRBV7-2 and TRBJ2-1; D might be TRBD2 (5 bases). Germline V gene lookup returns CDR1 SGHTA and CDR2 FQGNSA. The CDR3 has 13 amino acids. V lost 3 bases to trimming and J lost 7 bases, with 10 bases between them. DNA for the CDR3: TGTGCCAGCAGCTTGGACTCAGCTAATGAGCAGTTCTTC. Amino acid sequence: CASSLDSANEQFF.

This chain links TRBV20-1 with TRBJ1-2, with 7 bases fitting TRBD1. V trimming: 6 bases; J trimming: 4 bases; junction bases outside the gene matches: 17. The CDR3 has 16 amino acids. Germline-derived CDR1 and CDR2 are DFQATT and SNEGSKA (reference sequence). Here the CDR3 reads CSATGAGGSSAYGYTF. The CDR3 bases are TGCAGTGCCACAGGGGCAGGGGGGAGCTCTGCCTATGGCTACACCTTC.

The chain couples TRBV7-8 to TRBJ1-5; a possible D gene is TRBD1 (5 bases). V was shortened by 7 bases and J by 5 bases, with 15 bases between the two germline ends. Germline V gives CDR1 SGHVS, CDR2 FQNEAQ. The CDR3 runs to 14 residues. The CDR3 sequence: CASNLGGSDQPQHF. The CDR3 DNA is TGTGCCAGCAACTTGGGGGGGAGTGATCAGCCCCAGCATTTT. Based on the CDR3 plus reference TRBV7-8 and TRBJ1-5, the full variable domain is GAGVSQSPRYKVAKRGQDVALRCDPISGHVSLFWYQQALGQGPEFLTYFQNEAQLDKSGLPSDRFFAERPEGSVSTLKIQRTQQEDSAVYLCASNLGGSDQPQHFGDGTRLSIL.

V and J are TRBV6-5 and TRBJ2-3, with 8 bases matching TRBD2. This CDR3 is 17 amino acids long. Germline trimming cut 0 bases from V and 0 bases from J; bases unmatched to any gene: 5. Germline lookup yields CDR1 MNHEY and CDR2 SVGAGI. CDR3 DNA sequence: TGTGCCAGCAGTTACTCGGATAGCGGGGCTAGCACAGATACGCAGTATTTT. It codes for CASSYSDSGASTDTQYF.

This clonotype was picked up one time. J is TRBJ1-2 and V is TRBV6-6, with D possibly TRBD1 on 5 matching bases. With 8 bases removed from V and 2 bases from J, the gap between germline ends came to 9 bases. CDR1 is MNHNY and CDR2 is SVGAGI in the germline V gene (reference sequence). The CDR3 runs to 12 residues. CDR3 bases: TGTGCCAGCCTACAGGAGAACTATGGCTACACCTTC. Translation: CASLQENYGYTF.

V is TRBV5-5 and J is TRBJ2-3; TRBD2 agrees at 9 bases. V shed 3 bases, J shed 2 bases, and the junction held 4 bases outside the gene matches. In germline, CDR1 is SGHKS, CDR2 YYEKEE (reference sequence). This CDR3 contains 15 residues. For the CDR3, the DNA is TGTGCCAGCAGCTCGACTAGCGGTTCCACAGATACGCAGTATTTT. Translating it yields CASSSTSGSTDTQYF. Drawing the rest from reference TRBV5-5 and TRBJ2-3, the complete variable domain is DAGVTQSPTHLIKTRGQQVTLRCSPISGHKSVSWYQQVLGQGPQFIFQYYEKEERGRGNFPDRFSARQFPNYSSELNVNALLLGDSALYLCASSSTSGSTDTQYFGPGTRLTVL.